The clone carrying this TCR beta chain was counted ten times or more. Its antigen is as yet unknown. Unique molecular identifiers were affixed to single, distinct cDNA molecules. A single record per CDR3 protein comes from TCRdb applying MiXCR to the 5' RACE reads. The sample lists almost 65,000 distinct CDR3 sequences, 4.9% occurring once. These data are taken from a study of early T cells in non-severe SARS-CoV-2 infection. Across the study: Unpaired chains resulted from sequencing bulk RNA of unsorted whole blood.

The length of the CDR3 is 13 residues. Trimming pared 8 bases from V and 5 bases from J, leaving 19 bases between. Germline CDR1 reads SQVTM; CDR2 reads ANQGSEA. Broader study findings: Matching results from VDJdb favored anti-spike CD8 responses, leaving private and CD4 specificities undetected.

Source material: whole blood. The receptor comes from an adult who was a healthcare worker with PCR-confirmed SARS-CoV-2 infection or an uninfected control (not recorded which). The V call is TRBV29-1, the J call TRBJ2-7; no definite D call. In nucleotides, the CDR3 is TGCAGCACCATCTATCCAGGCTGGGACGAGCAGTACTTC. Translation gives CSTIYPGWDEQYF.